This T cell receptor (beta chain) was retrieved from a study of monozygotic twins with inflammatory bowel disease. Whole-study results and caveats: Sharing of clonotypes with others was lower in IBD patients than in healthy twins, and this was especially so with disease activity. The analysis yielded no support for one strong signal or clonotype associated with IBD.

Worth noting for this clonotype: The antigen is undetermined.

The length of the CDR3 is 12 residues. UMIs that had a 6-nucleotide sample barcode were put in using template switching. The authors ran two nested PCRs of approximately 16 and 10 cycles on TCRalpha and TCRbeta cDNA. Reprocessing the 5' RACE reads, TCRdb reports a single entry for every CDR3 protein and omits DNA. The specimen's table records fewer than 200,000 distinct CDR3 sequences. This receptor was obtained from a human donor with ulcerative colitis or Crohn's disease, or a healthy co-twin of an affected twin (not recorded which). J is TRBJ1-5 and V is TRBV12-3 or TRBV12-4. The sequenced sample consisted of blood. The CDR3 here is CASSLGGQPQHF.